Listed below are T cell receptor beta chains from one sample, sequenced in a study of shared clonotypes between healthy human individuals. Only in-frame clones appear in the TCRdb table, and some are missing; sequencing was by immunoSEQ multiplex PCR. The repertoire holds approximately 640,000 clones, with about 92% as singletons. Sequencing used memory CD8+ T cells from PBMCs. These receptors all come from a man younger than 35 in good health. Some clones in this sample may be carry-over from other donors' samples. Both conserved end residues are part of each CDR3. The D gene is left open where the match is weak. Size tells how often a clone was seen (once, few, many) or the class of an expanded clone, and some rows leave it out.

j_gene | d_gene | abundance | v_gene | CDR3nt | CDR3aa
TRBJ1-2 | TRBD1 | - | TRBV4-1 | TGCGCCAGCAGCCCTCTGACAGGGAGGGCGGGCTATGGCTACACCTTC | CASSPLTGRAGYGYTF
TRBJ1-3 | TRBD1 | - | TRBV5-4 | TGTGCCAGCAGAATCGACAGGGGCTCTGGAAACACCATATATTTT | CASRIDRGSGNTIYF
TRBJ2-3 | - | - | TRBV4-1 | TGCGCCAGCAGCCAACACATTTTAGAAAGCACAGATACGCAGTATTTT | CASSQHILESTDTQYF
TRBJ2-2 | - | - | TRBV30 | TGTGCCTGGAGTGTACTGGGCCTGGGGACCGGGGAGCTGTTTTTT | CAWSVLGLGTGELFF
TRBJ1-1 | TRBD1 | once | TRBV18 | TGTGCCAGCTCACCACTGCAGGGGGCGAACACTGAAGCTTTCTTT | CASSPLQGANTEAFF
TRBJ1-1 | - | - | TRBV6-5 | TGTGCCAGCAGTTACTCGGGGGGGACTGAAGCTTTCTTT | CASSYSGGTEAFF
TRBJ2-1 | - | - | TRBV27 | TGTGCCAGCAGTCCCTCAACCGCCGTCTGGGACGGTGAGCAGTTCTTC | CASSPSTAVWDGEQFF
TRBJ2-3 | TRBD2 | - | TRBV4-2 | TGTGCCAGCAGCCAAGGACTAGCGGGAATGGAAGATACGCAGTATTTT | CASSQGLAGMEDTQYF
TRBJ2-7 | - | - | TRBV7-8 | TGTGCCAGCAGCTTAGGGGACTCGGCCTACGAGCAGTACTTC | CASSLGDSAYEQYF
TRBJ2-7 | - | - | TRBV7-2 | TGTGCCAGCAGCCCAGTTAACTACCTAGACGAGCAGTACTTC | CASSPVNYLDEQYF
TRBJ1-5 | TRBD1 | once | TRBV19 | TGTGCCAGTAGTATTCAGGGGGACCAGCCCCAGCATTTT | CASSIQGDQPQHF
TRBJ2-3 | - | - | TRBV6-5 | TGTGCCAGCAGTCCCCTAGAAGATACGCAGTATTTT | CASSPLEDTQYF
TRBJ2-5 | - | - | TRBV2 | TGTGCCAGCAGGACTTCGGTTCGGTACCAAGAGACCCAGTACTTC | CASRTSVRYQETQYF
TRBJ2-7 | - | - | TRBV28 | TGTGCCAGCAGTTCCAGATCCCCCGAGCAGTACTTC | CASSSRSPEQYF
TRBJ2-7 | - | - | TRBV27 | TGTGCCAGCAGTTTTCCGGGGGCCTACGAGCAGTACTTC | CASSFPGAYEQYF
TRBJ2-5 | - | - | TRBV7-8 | TGTGCCAGCAGCTTACGACGTCTAAATCAAGAGACCCAGTACTTC | CASSLRRLNQETQYF
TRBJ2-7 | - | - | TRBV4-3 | TGCGCCAGCAGCCAAGATTTAGGGTCCACCTACGAGCAGTACTTC | CASSQDLGSTYEQYF
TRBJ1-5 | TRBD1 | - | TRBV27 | TGTGCCAGCAGTTTCTCGACAGGGGGCGGCAATCAGCCCCAGCATTTT | CASSFSTGGGNQPQHF
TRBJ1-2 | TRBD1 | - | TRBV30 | TGTGCCTGGAGTGTAGGAGGGACAGGTTCTAACTATGGCTACACCTTC | CAWSVGGTGSNYGYTF
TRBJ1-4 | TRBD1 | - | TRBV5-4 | TGTGCCAGCAGCGAAGGACAGGGGGTTGAAAAACTGTTTTTT | CASSEGQGVEKLFF
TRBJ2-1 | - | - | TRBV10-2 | TGCGCCAGCAGTGACAAGTATTCCCCCAATGAGCAGTTCTTC | CASSDKYSPNEQFF
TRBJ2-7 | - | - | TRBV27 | TGTGCCAGCAGTTTATCGCAAAGCTTAATGGGGGAGCAGTACTTC | CASSLSQSLMGEQYF
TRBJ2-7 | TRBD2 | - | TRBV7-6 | TGTGCCAGCAGCTTAGCGCCCGGGTCTAGCGGGTCCTACGAGCAGTACTTC | CASSLAPGSSGSYEQYF
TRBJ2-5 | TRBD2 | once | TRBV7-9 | TGTGCCAGCAGCACCCGGGAGGCCCATCAAGAGACCCAGTACTTC | CASSTREAHQETQYF
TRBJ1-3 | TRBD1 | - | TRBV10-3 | TGTGCCATCAGTGAGATGGGTGGGACAGGTGCCTTAATGAGTGGAAACACCATATATTTT | CAISEMGGTGALMSGNTIYF
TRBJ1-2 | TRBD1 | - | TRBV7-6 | TGTGCCAGCAGCTCGCCGGGACAGGGTACCCCCGGCTACACCTTC | CASSSPGQGTPGYTF
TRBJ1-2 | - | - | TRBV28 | TGTGCCAGCAGTTTAGTACTAAACTATGGCTACACCTTC | CASSLVLNYGYTF
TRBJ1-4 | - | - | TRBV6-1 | TGTGCCAGCAGAGAAGTGACGGAAGATGAAAAACTGTTTTTT | CASREVTEDEKLFF
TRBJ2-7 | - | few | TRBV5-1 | TGCGCCAGCAGCTTAACAGGGTCCCACGAGCAGTACTTC | CASSLTGSHEQYF
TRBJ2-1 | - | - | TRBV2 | TGTGCCAGCGAGTATTCCGCAGGGGTGGATGAGCAGTTCTTC | CASEYSAGVDEQFF
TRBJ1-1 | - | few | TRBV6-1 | TGTGCCATCAGTGAGCCCAGTGGCGGGGACACTGAAGCTTTCTTT | CAISEPSGGDTEAFF
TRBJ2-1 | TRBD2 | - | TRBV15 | TGTGCCACCAGCTCCCAGGGGAGCGGGAGTCTGGGATATGAGCAGTTCTTC | CATSSQGSGSLGYEQFF
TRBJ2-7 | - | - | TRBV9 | TGTGCCAGCAGCGTGGGGGGGCCTACCTCCTACGAGCAGTACTTC | CASSVGGPTSYEQYF
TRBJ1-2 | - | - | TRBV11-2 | TGTGCCAGCAGCCCCGGGCCTTCTGGCTACACCTTC | CASSPGPSGYTF
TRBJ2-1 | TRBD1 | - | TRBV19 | TGTGCCAGTAGTATAACAGGGGGCCCCTACAATGAGCAGTTCTTC | CASSITGGPYNEQFF
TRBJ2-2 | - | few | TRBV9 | TGTGCCAGCAGCGTTCAGGACACGAACACCGGGGAGCTGTTTTTT | CASSVQDTNTGELFF
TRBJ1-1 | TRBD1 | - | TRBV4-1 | TGCGCCAGCAGCCGCACAGGGGACGAAGCTTTCTTT | CASSRTGDEAFF
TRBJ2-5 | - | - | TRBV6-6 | TGTGCCAGCAGTTACCCCAAAGGCGTTTGGGAGACCCAGTACTTC | CASSYPKGVWETQYF
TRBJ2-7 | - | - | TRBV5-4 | TGTGCCAGCAGCCGAAGCGGCTACGAGCAGTACTTC | CASSRSGYEQYF